This entry lists 28 T cell receptor beta chains sequenced from one sample in a study of spatial heterogeneity in lung cancer. TCRdb re-called the 5' RACE reads with MiXCR, one entry per CDR3 protein. The sample consists of 49,000 or so distinct CDR3 sequences, about 10% of them appearing once. Time point specified: sample taken at primary tumor resection. Sequencing of whole RNA from tumor, nontumor lung or frozen PBMC involved no sorting. This material consisted of PBMCs, taken at surgery. Receptor source: a female donor with early-stage non-small cell lung cancer.

The CDR3 sequence: CASSQGPGANYGYTF. In nucleotides, the CDR3 is TGTGCCAGCAGCCAAGGCCCAGGGGCAAACTATGGCTACACCTTC. J is TRBJ1-2 and V is TRBV4-2; D possibly corresponds to TRBD1 (6 bases). This CDR3 is built from 15 residues. Germline V CDR1 and CDR2: LGHNA, YNFKEQ. Trimming stripped 1 base from V and 2 bases from J, with 11 bases between.

The chain has TRBV15 and TRBJ2-3; 8 bases are shared with TRBD1. Per germline, CDR1 LNHNV and CDR2 YYDKDF (reference sequence). V was clipped by 3 bases and J by 7 bases; unmatched bases: 3. The CDR3 runs 13 residues. Written as DNA, the CDR3 is TGTGCCACCAGCAGCAACAGGGGGAATACGCAGTATTTT. It encodes CATSSNRGNTQYF. Drawing the rest from reference TRBV15 and TRBJ2-3, the complete variable domain is DAMVIQNPRYQVTQFGKPVTLSCSQTLNHNVMYWYQQKSSQAPKLLFHYYDKDFNNEADTPDNFQSRRPNTSFCFLDIRSPGLGDTAMYLCATSSNRGNTQYFGPGTRLTVL.

The chain links TRBV3-1 to TRBJ2-3, with D possibly TRBD2 on 6 matching bases. The CDR3 is 15 amino acids. Per germline, CDR1 LGHDT and CDR2 YNNKEL (reference sequence). V lost 4 bases, J lost 3 bases, and 14 bases lay in between. CDR3 bases: TGTGCCAGCAGCCTTTCGGGTAGCGGTACAGATACGCAGTATTTT. This gives the protein CASSLSGSGTDTQYF.

The chain uses TRBV7-8 and TRBJ2-1; 9 bases agree with TRBD1. The V gene's germline CDR1 is SGHVS and CDR2 FQNEAQ. The CDR3 has 16 amino acids. The V segment lost 4 bases and the J segment 7 bases; nucleotides outside the gene matches: 11. The CDR3 DNA follows: TGTGCCAGCAGCTCCCGGGACAGGGTATCCACGAATGAGCAGTTCTTC. It encodes CASSSRDRVSTNEQFF.

This clonotype was seen a few times. The CDR3 loop is CASSLDGMGTEAFF. The CDR3 DNA follows: TGCGCCAGCAGCTTGGACGGTATGGGGACTGAAGCTTTCTTT. The genes are TRBV5-1 and TRBJ1-1; D gene uncertain. The CDR3 has 14 amino acids. CDR1 SGHRS and CDR2 YFSETQ come from the germline V gene. V lost 0 bases and J 5 bases, leaving 11 bases between the germline ends.

On this clonotype: Relative to the germline gene, one junction end is altered; a read error may explain this. The CDR3 reads CASSRGDYMNTEASF. Here the CDR3 DNA reads TGTGCCAGTAGTAGGGGGGACTACATGAACACTGAAGCTTCCTTT. The chain recombines TRBV19 with TRBJ1-1, with a tentative D call TRBD1 (5 bases). This CDR3 is built from 15 residues. Germline V gene sequence: CDR1 LNHDA, CDR2 SQIVND (reference sequence).

The chain links TRBV6-5 to TRBJ2-1, with 9 bases fitting TRBD2. The germline V gene has CDR1 MNHEY and CDR2 SVGAGI. The J segment lost 7 bases and the V segment lost 2 bases, leaving 3 bases of the junction unmatched. The CDR3 runs to 14 residues. The CDR3 DNA follows: TGTGCCAGCAGTTACGCGGGGGGGCTGAATGAGCAGTTCTTC. As protein: CASSYAGGLNEQFF.

This clonotype was found many times. The chain joins TRBV5-6 to TRBJ2-2; the D is unclear. The CDR3 sequence is 14 residues long. CDR1 and CDR2 (germline): SGHDT, YYEEEE. V shed 0 bases and J shed 3 bases, with 6 bases lying between them. CDR3 loop: CASSLAGDTGELFF. The CDR3 DNA reads TGTGCCAGCAGCTTGGCAGGAGACACCGGGGAGCTGTTTTTT.

V is TRBV5-6 and J is TRBJ2-1, with 8 bases lining up with TRBD1. The CDR3 is made up of 14 amino acids. Germline values: CDR1 SGHDT, CDR2 YYEEEE. V trimming: 1 base; J trimming: 6 bases; junction bases outside the gene matches: 3. The CDR3 loop is CASSLQTGVNEQFF. In nucleotides, the CDR3 is TGTGCCAGCAGCTTGCAGACAGGGGTCAATGAGCAGTTCTTC.

This clonotype has more than one count but fewer than ten. The chain carries TRBV5-1 and TRBJ1-1; D is unclear. The CDR3 is made up of 15 amino acids. Germline V gene sequence: CDR1 SGHRS, CDR2 YFSETQ. Trimming shortened V by 0 bases and J by 0 bases, and 9 bases separated the two germline ends. The CDR3 is CASSLGTSVNTEAFF. The DNA of the CDR3 is TGCGCCAGCAGCTTGGGGACCTCGGTGAACACTGAAGCTTTCTTT. Together with reference TRBV5-1 and TRBJ1-1, the CDR3 gives the full variable domain: KAGVTQTPRYLIKTRGQQVTLSCSPISGHRSVSWYQQTPGQGLQFLFEYFSETQRNKGNFPGRFSGRQFSNSRSEMNVSTLELGDSALYLCASSLGTSVNTEAFFGQGTRLTVV.

This clonotype was seen a few times. The chain links TRBV7-2 to TRBJ2-2; D is perhaps TRBD1 (6 bases). The CDR3 covers 15 residues. V was clipped by 3 bases and J by 0 bases, with 8 bases between them. Germline assignment: CDR1 SGHTA and CDR2 FQGNSA. This CDR3 reads CASSFRTANTGELFF. The CDR3 nucleotides read TGTGCCAGCAGCTTCCGGACAGCGAACACCGGGGAGCTGTTTTTT.

The count of this clonotype is one. One end of the junction fails to match germline, which may point to a read error. V usage is TRBV11-2 and J usage is TRBJ2-5, with TRBD2 matching 8 bases. CDR1 SGHAT and CDR2 FQNNGV come from the germline V gene. The CDR3 is 15 amino acids. The CDR3 DNA reads TGTGCCAGCAGCTTCTTCGGGGGGGCCGGGGAGACCCAGAACTTC. Translation gives CASSFFGGAGETQNF.

J is TRBJ2-7 and V is TRBV12-3 or TRBV12-4; TRBD1 is a possible D gene (5 bases). The CDR3 has 13 residues. V was pared by 3 bases and J by 3 bases, with 9 bases between. DNA of the CDR3: TGTGCCAGCAGTTTGGGGCAGCTCTACGAGCAGTACTTC. It codes for CASSLGQLYEQYF.

This clonotype was counted only a few times. The chain combines TRBV4-2 with TRBJ2-1; 11 bases line up with TRBD2. The CDR3 loop spans 17 amino acids. After removal of 0 bases from V and 2 bases from J, the junction contained 3 bases not matched to a gene. Germline assignment: CDR1 LGHNA and CDR2 YNFKEQ. The CDR3 here is CASSQDSSGGPYNEQFF. DNA of the CDR3: TGTGCCAGCAGCCAAGACTCTAGCGGGGGGCCCTACAATGAGCAGTTCTTC.

This clonotype occurred many times. This chain joins TRBV6-2 or TRBV6-3 and TRBJ2-7; 9 bases are a match to TRBD2. Germline V gene data show CDR1 as MNHEY and CDR2 as SVGEGT. V lost 0 bases and J lost 5; bases outside the gene matches: 11. The CDR3 is made up of 17 amino acids. This chain's CDR3 is CASSYSGPSGVYHEQYF. As DNA, the CDR3 is TGTGCCAGCAGTTACTCCGGCCCTAGCGGGGTTTACCACGAGCAGTACTTC.

The DNA for the CDR3 is TGCGCCAGCAGCCAAAGGACAGGGGCCTACGAGCAGTACTTC. It is translated as CASSQRTGAYEQYF. This chain links TRBV5-1 with TRBJ2-7, with 9 bases matching TRBD1. Trimming removed 4 bases from V and 2 bases from J; junction bases left unmatched: 4. CDR3 size: 14 residues. Per germline, CDR1 SGHRS and CDR2 YFSETQ.

V usage is TRBV4-2 and J usage is TRBJ2-4; D unresolved. V gave up 0 bases and J gave up 1 base, with 7 bases separating them. The CDR3 covers 15 residues. The germline V gene encodes CDR1 LGHNA and CDR2 YNFKEQ. CDR3 region: CASSQDYGAKNIQYF. DNA of the CDR3: TGTGCCAGCAGCCAAGATTATGGGGCCAAAAACATTCAGTACTTC.

The chain recombines TRBV6-2 or TRBV6-3 with TRBJ1-1; TRBD1 matches 7 bases. The germline gives CDR1 MNHEY, CDR2 SVGEGT. The CDR3 length is 16 residues. V shed 6 bases and J 3 bases; nucleotides not matched to a gene: 13. DNA of the CDR3: TGTGCCAGCAGCCTCCGGCCACAGGGGCTAGACACTGAAGCTTTCTTT. Encoded protein: CASSLRPQGLDTEAFF.

This clonotype was seen only a few times. The genes are TRBV6-5 and TRBJ1-3; D possibly corresponds to TRBD1 (6 bases). The CDR3 sequence is 13 residues long. The V gene's germline CDR1 is MNHEY and CDR2 SVGAGI. V was trimmed by 6 bases and J by 1 base, leaving 7 bases between them. CDR3: CASRQGSGNTIYF. In DNA, the CDR3 is TGTGCCAGCAGACAGGGTTCTGGAAACACCATATATTTT.

In this sample, this clonotype turned up many times. V gene TRBV11-3 combines with J gene TRBJ2-2, with D tentatively TRBD1 (6 bases). Germline V gene lookup returns CDR1 SGHNT and CDR2 YENEEA. Trimming shortened V by 0 bases and J by 13 bases, and 12 bases separated the two germline ends. CDR3 length equals 13 residues. The CDR3 spells CASSLDRTEVLFF. CDR3 nucleotide sequence: TGTGCCAGCAGCTTAGACCGGACAGAAGTGCTGTTTTTT.

The chain links TRBV19 to TRBJ2-4; 7 positions agree with TRBD1. The J segment lost 6 bases and the V segment lost 3 bases, leaving 2 bases of the junction unmatched. CDR1 and CDR2 from the germline V gene are LNHDA and SQIVND (reference sequence). The CDR3 spans 13 residues. The CDR3 bases are TGTGCCAGTAGTATCCGACAGGGAAACATTCAGTACTTC. This encodes CASSIRQGNIQYF.

This clonotype was counted a few times. The chain couples TRBV5-6 to TRBJ2-3; 12 bases agree with TRBD2. V trimming: 0 bases; J trimming: 3 bases; junction bases outside the gene matches: 8. The CDR3 length is 18 residues. In germline, CDR1 is SGHDT, CDR2 YYEEEE. The CDR3 loop is CASSLGSSGGAVTDTQYF. The CDR3 coding sequence is TGTGCCAGCAGCTTGGGCTCTAGCGGGGGGGCCGTGACAGATACGCAGTATTTT.

This clonotype was seen only a few times. The chain carries TRBV9 and TRBJ2-3; D is unclear. Germline-derived CDR1 and CDR2 are SGDLS and YYNGEE. This CDR3 is built from 12 residues. Deletions cut 3 bases from V and 7 bases from J, with 9 bases between. The CDR3 region has the DNA TGTGCCAGCAGCGCCGTAGGTTATACGCAGTATTTT. Translated, it gives CASSAVGYTQYF.

The rearrangement links TRBV12-3 or TRBV12-4 to TRBJ1-4; TRBD1 aligns across 10 bases. With 3 bases clipped from V and 8 bases from J, the junction kept 12 bases outside the gene matches. The CDR3 sequence is 17 residues long. The CDR3 here is CASSFNVPGTGDEKLFF. The DNA for the CDR3 is TGTGCCAGCAGTTTTAACGTACCGGGGACAGGGGACGAAAAACTGTTTTTT.

The table lists this clonotype with a few counts. The gene calls are TRBV10-3 and TRBJ2-3, with TRBD1 identical over 7 bases. Germline V gene lookup returns CDR1 ENHRY and CDR2 SYGVKD. The junction had 5 bases not matched to a gene; V was cut back by 6 bases and J by 2 bases. There are 14 residues in the CDR3. CDR3 in DNA: TGTGCCATCAGCCGGGACAGAAACACAGATACGCAGTATTTT. It encodes CAISRDRNTDTQYF.

In its sample, this clonotype was seen many times. This rearrangement joins TRBV3-1 to TRBJ2-5, with TRBD1 matching over 9 bases. This CDR3 has 16 residues. From germline, CDR1 is LGHDT and CDR2 YNNKEL (reference sequence). V shed 4 bases and J 5 bases; nucleotides not matched to a gene: 11. CDR3 nucleotides: TGTGCCAGCAGCCGACGAAACAGGGGGCCAGGGGAGACCCAGTACTTC. Its translation: CASSRRNRGPGETQYF.

The V call is TRBV4-1, the J call TRBJ2-1; possibly TRBD1 for D (6 bases). The CDR3 extends over 13 amino acids. The V gene's germline CDR1 is MGHRA and CDR2 YSYEKL. Trimming shortened V by 1 base and J by 7 bases, and 8 bases separated the two germline ends. As DNA, the CDR3 is TGCGCCAGCAGCCAAGTGGGGGCGAATGAGCAGTTCTTC. Amino acid sequence: CASSQVGANEQFF.

The V call is TRBV6-5, the J call TRBJ1-4; no definite D call. Germline assignment: CDR1 MNHEY and CDR2 SVGAGI. V was clipped by 5 bases and J by 0 bases, with 10 bases between them. The CDR3 totals 15 residues. CDR3 in DNA: TGTGCCAGCAGTGGCCTCGCCTCAACTAATGAAAAACTGTTTTTT. Amino acid sequence: CASSGLASTNEKLFF.